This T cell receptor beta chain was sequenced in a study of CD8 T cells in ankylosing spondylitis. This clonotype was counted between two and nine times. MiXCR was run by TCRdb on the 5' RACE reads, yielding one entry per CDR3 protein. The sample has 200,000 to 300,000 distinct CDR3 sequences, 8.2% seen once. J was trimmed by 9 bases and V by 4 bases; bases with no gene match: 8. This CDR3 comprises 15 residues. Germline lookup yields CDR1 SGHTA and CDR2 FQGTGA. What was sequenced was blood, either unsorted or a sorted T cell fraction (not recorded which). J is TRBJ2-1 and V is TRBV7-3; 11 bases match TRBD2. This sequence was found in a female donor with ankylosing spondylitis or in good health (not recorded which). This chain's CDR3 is CASSSGLAEESEQFF. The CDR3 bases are TGTGCCAGCAGCTCGGGACTAGCGGAGGAAAGTGAGCAGTTCTTC.